Below are 15 T cell receptor beta chains sequenced from a single sample in a study of T cells in Graves' hyperthyroidism and ophthalmopathy. TCR beta CDR3 region amplification was performed from RNA transcripts. The HTBI primer set drove a first-round RT-PCR of the TCR CDR3. TCRdb itself ran the multiplex PCR reads through MiXCR, one entry per CDR3 protein. The table has 250,000 to 300,000 distinct CDR3 sequences, about an eighth seen once; the top ten hold roughly 8.2%. The sequencing sample was made of blood. These receptors were obtained from a woman between 40 and 55 years old with Graves' hyperthyroidism.

Ten or more counts support this clonotype. The chain is built from TRBV6-1 and TRBJ1-2; 10 bases map to TRBD1. The junction had 13 bases not matched to a gene; V was cut back by 8 bases and J by 10 bases. Germline CDR1 is MNHNS and CDR2 is SASEGT. CDR3 length equals 14 residues. CDR3 sequence reads: CASGQGGAQFDYTF. CDR3 sequence (DNA): TGTGCCAGCGGACAGGGGGGCGCCCAGTTTGACTACACCTTC.

In its sample, this clonotype was seen a few times. The junction shows a germline mismatch at one end, possibly a read error. V is TRBV6-6 and J is TRBJ2-1; possible D gene TRBD2, 5 bases. CDR1 is MNHNY and CDR2 is SVGAGI in the germline V gene (reference sequence). The CDR3 length is 15 residues. The CDR3 sequence is CASSHSRAGYNEQFF. DNA of the CDR3: TGTGCCAGCAGTCACTCGAGGGCGGGCTACAATGAGCAGTTCTTC.

This clonotype was found many times. This CDR3 reads CASSEERDRQDTQYF. The DNA for the CDR3 is TGTGCCAGCAGTGAGGAGCGGGACAGGCAAGATACGCAGTATTTT. This chain connects TRBV2 to TRBJ2-3; a possible D gene is TRBD1 (8 bases). Trimming stripped 3 bases from V and 5 bases from J, with 15 bases between. This CDR3 comprises 15 residues. Per the germline V gene, CDR1 is SNHLY and CDR2 is FYNNEI.

This clonotype was counted ten times or more. V gene TRBV7-2 combines with J gene TRBJ1-3; TRBD1 aligns across 7 bases. The junction had 3 bases not matched to a gene; V was cut back by 5 bases and J by 2 bases. CDR1 and CDR2 from the germline V gene are SGHTA and FQGNSA. This CDR3 is 14 amino acids long. DNA of the CDR3: TGTGCCAGCAGCAGAGACAGGGCTGGAAACACCATATATTTT. Translated: CASSRDRAGNTIYF.

This clonotype came up a few times. J is TRBJ2-7 and V is TRBV20-1; TRBD1 matches 7 bases. This CDR3 has 12 residues. V lost 6 bases and J lost 6; bases outside the gene matches: 8. Per the germline V gene, CDR1 is DFQATT and CDR2 is SNEGSKA (reference sequence). The DNA of the CDR3 is TGCAGTGCAACACTACAGGGGAGCGAGCAGTACTTC. Its protein product is CSATLQGSEQYF.

This clonotype was picked up a small number of times. The V call is TRBV5-4, the J call TRBJ1-2; D remains ambiguous. The CDR3 totals 15 residues. Germline lookup yields CDR1 SGHNT and CDR2 YYREEE (reference sequence). V shed 0 bases and J shed 4 bases, with 13 bases lying between them. The CDR3: CASSLGERAAYGYTF. The CDR3 nucleotides read TGTGCCAGCAGCTTGGGCGAAAGGGCAGCCTATGGCTACACCTTC.

Of note for this clonotype: This sequence may be a read error, since a much larger clone differs from it by one base. The rearrangement joins TRBV13 to TRBJ1-3; D ambiguous. The CDR3 loop spans 14 amino acids. Germline CDR1 PRHDT, CDR2 FYEKMQ (reference sequence). CDR3 coding DNA: TGTGCCAGCAGCGAGTGGAGCTCTGGAAACACCACATATTTT. Its protein product is CASSEWSSGNTTYF.

The table lists this clonotype with many counts. This chain uses TRBV3-1 with TRBJ2-1; no clear D gene. The CDR3 totals 11 residues. V gave up 3 bases and J gave up 7 bases, with 4 bases separating them. Germline V gives CDR1 LGHDT, CDR2 YNNKEL (reference sequence). The CDR3, as DNA: TGTGCCAGCAGCCATCTAAATGAGCAGTTCTTC. Protein: CASSHLNEQFF.

This clonotype has more than one count but fewer than ten. The CDR3 DNA follows: TGTGCCAGCAGTACTAGCGGGAGGATCTACGAGCAGTACTTC. Translating gives CASSTSGRIYEQYF. This chain links TRBV7-9 with TRBJ2-7; TRBD2 agrees at 12 bases. The V segment lost 6 bases and the J segment 3 bases; nucleotides outside the gene matches: 3. CDR1 and CDR2 from the germline V gene are SEHNR and FQNEAQ (reference sequence). There are 14 residues in the CDR3.

This clonotype was detected many times. This chain links TRBV27 with TRBJ1-2, with D possibly matching TRBD1 (5 bases). Trimming removed 5 bases at V and 4 bases at J, with 11 bases between. The germline V gene has CDR1 MNHEY and CDR2 SMNVEV (reference sequence). The CDR3 sequence is 13 residues long. The CDR3 protein is CASSTAGGYGYTF. The CDR3 region has the DNA TGTGCCAGCAGTACGGCGGGGGGCTATGGCTACACCTTC.

V and J are TRBV6-6 and TRBJ1-1; D is unresolved. The CDR3 loop spans 11 amino acids. From germline, CDR1 is MNHNY and CDR2 SVGAGI (reference sequence). Deletions cut 0 bases from V and 10 bases from J, with 6 bases between. For the CDR3, the DNA is TGTGCCAGCAGTTACTCAGGAAGAGCTTTCTTT. As protein: CASSYSGRAFF.

A single count supports this clonotype. J is TRBJ1-5 and V is TRBV10-3; 11 bases fit TRBD1. V trimming: 10 bases; J trimming: 2 bases; junction bases outside the gene matches: 10. CDR1 and CDR2 (germline): ENHRY, SYGVKD. This CDR3 is built from 16 residues. CDR3 residues: CASWTGGFGGNQPQHF. The CDR3 coding sequence is TGTGCCAGCTGGACAGGGGGCTTCGGGGGCAATCAGCCCCAGCATTTT.

This clonotype was detected ten times or more. The genes are TRBV7-2 and TRBJ2-1; TRBD2 aligns across 7 bases. J lost 8 bases, V lost 3 bases, and 10 bases had no gene match. The CDR3 has 15 residues. CDR1 is SGHTA and CDR2 is FQGNSA in the germline V gene. The CDR3 region is CASSFIIGLEDEQFF. DNA of the CDR3: TGTGCCAGCAGCTTTATCATCGGACTAGAGGATGAGCAGTTCTTC.

This clonotype was seen a few times. The V and J genes are TRBV6-1 and TRBJ2-5, with 9 bases lining up with TRBD2. V lost 4 bases, J lost 4 bases, and 7 bases stayed unmatched. This CDR3 has 15 residues. Germline-derived CDR1 and CDR2 are MNHNS and SASEGT. The CDR3: CASSASGITGETQYF. Here the CDR3 DNA reads TGTGCCAGCAGTGCTAGCGGGATTACGGGAGAGACCCAGTACTTC.

This clonotype was observed at least ten times. V usage is TRBV6-1 and J usage is TRBJ1-2; a weak D match, TRBD1 (5 bases). Germline CDR1 and CDR2: MNHNS and SASEGT. Deletions cut 6 bases from V and 4 bases from J, with 15 bases between. The length of the CDR3 is 14 residues. The CDR3 DNA reads as TGTGCCAGCAGCCCCTCGACAGACCCCTATGGCTACACCTTC. This translates into CASSPSTDPYGYTF.